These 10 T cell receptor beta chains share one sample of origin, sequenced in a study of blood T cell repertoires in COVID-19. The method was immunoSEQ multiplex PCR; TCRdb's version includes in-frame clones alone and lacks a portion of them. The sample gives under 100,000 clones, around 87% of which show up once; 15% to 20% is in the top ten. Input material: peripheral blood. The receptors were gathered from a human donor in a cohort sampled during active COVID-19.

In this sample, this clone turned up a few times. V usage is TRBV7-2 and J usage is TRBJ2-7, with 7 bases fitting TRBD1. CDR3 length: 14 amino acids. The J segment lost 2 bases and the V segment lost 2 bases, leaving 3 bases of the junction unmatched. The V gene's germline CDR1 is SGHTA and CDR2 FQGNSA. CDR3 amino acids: CASSLNRGTYEQYF. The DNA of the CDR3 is TGTGCCAGCAGCTTAAACAGGGGTACCTACGAGCAGTACTTC.

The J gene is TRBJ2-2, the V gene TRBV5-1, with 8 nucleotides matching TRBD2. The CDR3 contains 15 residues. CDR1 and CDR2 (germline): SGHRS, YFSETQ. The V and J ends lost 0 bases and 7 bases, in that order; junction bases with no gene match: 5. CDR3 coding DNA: TGCGCCAGCAGCTTGGATGCTAGCGGGCTCGGGGAGCTGTTTTTT. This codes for CASSLDASGLGELFF.

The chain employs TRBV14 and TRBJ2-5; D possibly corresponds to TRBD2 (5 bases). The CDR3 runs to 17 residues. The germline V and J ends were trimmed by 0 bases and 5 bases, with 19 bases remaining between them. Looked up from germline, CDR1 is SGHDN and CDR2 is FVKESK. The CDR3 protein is CASSQDPEESWRETQYF. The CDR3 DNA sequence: TGTGCCAGCAGCCAAGATCCCGAGGAGAGTTGGAGGGAGACCCAGTACTTC.

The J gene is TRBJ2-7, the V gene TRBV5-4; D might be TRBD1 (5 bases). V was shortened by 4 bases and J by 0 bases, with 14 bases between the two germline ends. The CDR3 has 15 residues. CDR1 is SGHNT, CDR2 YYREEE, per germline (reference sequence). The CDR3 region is CASSRGSTRSYEQYF. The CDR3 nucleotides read TGTGCCAGCAGCAGGGGATCCACCCGCTCCTACGAGCAGTACTTC.

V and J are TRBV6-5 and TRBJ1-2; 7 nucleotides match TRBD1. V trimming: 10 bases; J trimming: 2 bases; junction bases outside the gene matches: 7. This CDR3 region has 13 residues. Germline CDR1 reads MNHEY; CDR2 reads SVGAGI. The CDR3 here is CATRPGQNYGYTF. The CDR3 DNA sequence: TGTGCCACTAGGCCGGGACAGAACTATGGCTACACCTTC.

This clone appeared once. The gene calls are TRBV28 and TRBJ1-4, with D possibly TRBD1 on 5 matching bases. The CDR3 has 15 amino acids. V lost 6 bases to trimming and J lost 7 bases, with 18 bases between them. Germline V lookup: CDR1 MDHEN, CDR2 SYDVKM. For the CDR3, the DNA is TGTGCCAGCAGCTCGCGCCCGGGGGGGATTGAAAAACTGTTTTTT. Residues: CASSSRPGGIEKLFF.

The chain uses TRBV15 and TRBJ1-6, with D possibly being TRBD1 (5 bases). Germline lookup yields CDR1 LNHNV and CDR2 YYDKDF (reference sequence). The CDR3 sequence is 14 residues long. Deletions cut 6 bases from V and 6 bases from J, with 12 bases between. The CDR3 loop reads CATRSRQSNSPLHF. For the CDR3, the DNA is TGTGCCACCAGGTCCCGACAGAGTAATTCACCCCTCCACTTT.

CDR3 in DNA: TGTGCCAGCAGTTACGGAGGCAATCAGCCCCAGCATTTT. Translated: CASSYGGNQPQHF. The gene calls are TRBV6-2 or TRBV6-3 and TRBJ1-5; D unresolved. Trimming pared 2 bases from V and 2 bases from J, leaving 4 bases between. The length of the CDR3 is 13 residues. The germline gives CDR1 MNHEY, CDR2 SVGEGT.

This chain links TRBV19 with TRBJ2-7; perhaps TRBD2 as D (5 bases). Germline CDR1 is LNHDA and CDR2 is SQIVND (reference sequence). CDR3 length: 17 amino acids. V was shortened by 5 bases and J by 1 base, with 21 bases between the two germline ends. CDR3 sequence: CASSLVSGQGSSYEQYF. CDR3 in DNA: TGTGCCAGTAGTCTAGTATCGGGCCAAGGGAGTTCCTACGAGCAGTACTTC.

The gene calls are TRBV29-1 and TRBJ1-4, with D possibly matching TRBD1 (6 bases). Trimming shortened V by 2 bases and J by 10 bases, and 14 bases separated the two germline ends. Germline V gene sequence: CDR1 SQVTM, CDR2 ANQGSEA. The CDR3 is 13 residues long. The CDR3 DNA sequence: TGCAGCGTTGAATTCCCCGGACAGCTAAAACTGTTTTTT. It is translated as CSVEFPGQLKLFF.